Shown below are 21 T cell receptor beta chains from a single sample sequenced in a study of beta chain features in type 1 diabetes. Investigators reverse transcribed all isolated RNA, so they sequenced expressed TCRB transcripts. Clones were read by immunoSEQ multiplex PCR, and TCRdb kept only the in-frame ones, dropping some. The data show under 400,000 clones, 12% to 15% seen once. Sequenced material: central memory CD4+ T cells from blood. These receptors all come from a man aged 25-45 years in good health.

This clone was recorded many times. The chain joins TRBV5-1 to TRBJ1-1; 8 bases align to TRBD1. This CDR3 region has 14 residues. V lost 3 bases to trimming and J lost 4 bases; unmatched junction nucleotides: 5. Germline V gene data show CDR1 as SGHRS and CDR2 as YFSETQ. The CDR3 is CASSSQTGATEAFF. Here the CDR3 DNA reads TGCGCCAGCAGCTCCCAGACAGGGGCCACTGAAGCTTTCTTT.

This clone has only a few counts. V usage is TRBV30 and J usage is TRBJ1-2, with D hard to call. CDR3 length: 11 residues. Germline V lookup: CDR1 GTSNPN, CDR2 SVGIG (reference sequence). The V end was cut by 8 bases, the J end by 0 bases, with 7 bases between. CDR3 nucleotide sequence: TGTGCCACCTCGGCTAACTATGGCTACACCTTC. Amino acid sequence: CATSANYGYTF.

The J gene is TRBJ1-2, the V gene TRBV6-5; D ambiguous. The CDR3 consists of 15 residues. Germline CDR1 and CDR2: MNHEY and SVGAGI. V was pared by 3 bases and J by 2 bases, with 13 bases between. The CDR3 loop reads CASSYKVAQNYGYTF. CDR3 nucleotide sequence: TGTGCCAGCAGTTATAAGGTCGCTCAAAACTATGGCTACACCTTC.

The rearrangement links TRBV10-3 to TRBJ2-6; no clear D. The CDR3 consists of 15 residues. The germline V and J ends were trimmed by 4 bases and 0 bases, with 7 bases remaining between them. Germline V gene lookup returns CDR1 ENHRY and CDR2 SYGVKD. The CDR3 protein is CAISAAGSGANVLTF. The CDR3 nucleotides are TGTGCCATCAGTGCGGCCGGCTCTGGGGCCAACGTCCTGACTTTC.

J is TRBJ2-7 and V is TRBV10-3; 10 bases match TRBD2. Trimming removed 3 bases from V and 5 bases from J; junction bases left unmatched: 7. CDR3 length: 15 residues. Germline V gene sequence: CDR1 ENHRY, CDR2 SYGVKD. The CDR3 DNA is TGTGCCATCAGTGATACCGGGACTAGCGTCGACGAGCAGTACTTC. Translating gives CAISDTGTSVDEQYF.

In this sample, this clone turned up a few times. The V call is TRBV5-4, the J call TRBJ1-2; D not resolved. Deletions cut 2 bases from V and 3 bases from J, with 8 bases between. This CDR3 has 13 amino acids. Germline CDR1 is SGHNT and CDR2 is YYREEE (reference sequence). The CDR3 spells CASSFPEDYGYTF. The CDR3 DNA reads TGTGCCAGCAGCTTTCCAGAGGACTATGGCTACACCTTC.

For this clone: At the DNA level, this CDR3 is encoded by other sequences in the same sample as well. The chain is built from TRBV30 and TRBJ2-5; D remains ambiguous. Germline CDR1 and CDR2: GTSNPN and SVGIG (reference sequence). The CDR3 totals 11 residues. Trimming took off 0 bases at V and 5 bases at J, with 4 bases between the two ends. The CDR3 coding sequence is TGTGCCTGGAGTGTAGGGGAGACCCAGTACTTC. It codes for CAWSVGETQYF.

The chain combines TRBV7-2 with TRBJ2-2; D uncertain. Trimming took off 2 bases at V and 7 bases at J, with 5 bases between the two ends. CDR3 length equals 12 residues. Germline CDR1 SGHTA, CDR2 FQGNSA. CDR3 amino acids: CASSLRVGELFF. The CDR3 region has the DNA TGTGCCAGCAGCTTAAGGGTCGGGGAGCTGTTTTTT.

The chain uses TRBV28 and TRBJ1-4, with D maybe TRBD1 (6 bases). The CDR3 has 15 amino acids. CDR1 is MDHEN and CDR2 is SYDVKM in the germline V gene. The V and J ends lost 6 bases and 0 bases respectively, with 11 bases between them. CDR3 protein: CASRGDTATNEKLFF. The CDR3 DNA is TGTGCCAGCAGGGGGGACACTGCAACTAATGAAAAACTGTTTTTT.

This clone appeared a few times. J is TRBJ2-2 and V is TRBV7-9; TRBD1 matches at 11 bases. CDR1 SEHNR and CDR2 FQNEAQ come from the germline V gene (reference sequence). The V segment lost 5 bases and the J segment 6 bases; nucleotides outside the gene matches: 8. CDR3 length: 16 residues. CDR3 protein: CASSQTGTGGAGELFF. DNA of the CDR3: TGTGCCAGCAGCCAAACCGGGACAGGGGGTGCCGGGGAGCTGTTTTTT.

This clone was observed a few times. V gene TRBV7-2 combines with J gene TRBJ2-1; 15 bases are a match to TRBD2. V was pared by 5 bases and J by 12 bases, with 5 bases of the junction left unmatched. This CDR3 has 14 residues. Germline CDR1 reads SGHTA; CDR2 reads FQGNSA. The CDR3 DNA reads TGTGCCAGCAGCCAGGGACTAGCGGGAGGTCTGCAGTTCTTC. This sequence encodes CASSQGLAGGLQFF.

The rearrangement uses TRBV29-1 and TRBJ2-6; 8 bases align to TRBD1. CDR1 is SQVTM and CDR2 is ANQGSEA in the germline V gene. Trimming removed 5 bases from V and 2 bases from J; junction bases left unmatched: 14. CDR3 length: 18 amino acids. CDR3 region: CSVPGTGLPSAGANVLTF. CDR3 bases: TGCAGCGTTCCCGGGACAGGCCTACCTTCCGCTGGGGCCAACGTCCTGACTTTC.

This clone was observed a few times. This sequence joins TRBV29-1 and TRBJ1-2, with D unresolved. The CDR3 runs to 10 residues. Germline V gene data show CDR1 as SQVTM and CDR2 as ANQGSEA. The V end was cut by 6 bases, the J end by 3 bases, with 5 bases between. The CDR3 DNA follows: TGCAGCGTACTGTACTATGGCTACACCTTC. This codes for CSVLYYGYTF.

This clone was seen a few times. The chain is built from TRBV4-1 and TRBJ1-2; D unclear. The ends were cut back, 2 bases at V and 8 bases at J, with 15 bases in the middle. Germline V gene lookup returns CDR1 MGHRA and CDR2 YSYEKL. The length of the CDR3 is 14 residues. The CDR3 region is CASSQPGIRTGYTF. CDR3 coding DNA: TGCGCCAGCAGCCAACCGGGAATAAGGACGGGCTACACCTTC.

This clone was recorded a few times. The gene calls are TRBV15 and TRBJ2-1; D remains unclear. V lost 5 bases and J 8 bases, leaving 13 bases between the germline ends. This CDR3 spans 13 amino acids. The V gene's germline CDR1 is LNHNV and CDR2 YYDKDF (reference sequence). CDR3 region: CATSDLSGDEQFF. CDR3 DNA: TGTGCCACCAGCGACCTGTCGGGCGATGAGCAGTTCTTC.

This chain links TRBV9 with TRBJ2-3; 8 positions match TRBD2. V lost 2 bases, J lost 2 bases, and 4 bases stayed unmatched. From germline, CDR1 is SGDLS and CDR2 YYNGEE. The CDR3 runs to 15 residues. The chain's CDR3 is CASSVGGGTTDTQYF. Written as DNA, the CDR3 is TGTGCCAGCAGCGTCGGGGGGGGTACCACAGATACGCAGTATTTT.

The V and J genes are TRBV4-2 and TRBJ2-7; 9 positions match TRBD2. This CDR3 is built from 16 residues. CDR1 and CDR2 (germline): LGHNA, YNFKEQ. V was pared by 5 bases and J by 3 bases, with 11 bases of the junction left unmatched. The DNA for the CDR3 is TGTGCCAGCAGCTCGCCGTATAGCGGGGGTCGCTACGAGCAGTACTTC. It encodes CASSSPYSGGRYEQYF.

This clone was counted only a few times. The chain carries TRBV15 and TRBJ2-3; D unresolved. The CDR3 length is 16 residues. Germline V lookup: CDR1 LNHNV, CDR2 YYDKDF (reference sequence). V was trimmed by 0 bases and J by 2 bases, leaving 12 bases between them. CDR3 residues: CATSREGRQNTDTQYF. The DNA for the CDR3 is TGTGCCACCAGCAGAGAAGGCCGACAAAACACAGATACGCAGTATTTT. The full variable domain, in which reference TRBV15 and TRBJ2-3 provide the parts outside the CDR3, is DAMVIQNPRYQVTQFGKPVTLSCSQTLNHNVMYWYQQKSSQAPKLLFHYYDKDFNNEADTPDNFQSRRPNTSFCFLDIRSPGLGDTAMYLCATSREGRQNTDTQYFGPGTRLTVL.

The chain recombines TRBV5-6 with TRBJ2-7; 9 nucleotides align to TRBD1. CDR3 length: 15 residues. CDR1 SGHDT and CDR2 YYEEEE come from the germline V gene. The J segment lost 1 base and the V segment lost 0 bases, leaving 2 bases of the junction unmatched. The CDR3 spells CASSLGGQGSYEQYV. The CDR3 DNA sequence: TGTGCCAGCAGCTTGGGGGGACAGGGTTCCTACGAGCAGTACGTC.

The chain recombines TRBV7-8 with TRBJ2-7, with 8 bases lining up with TRBD1. J was trimmed by 3 bases and V by 2 bases; bases with no gene match: 12. The length of the CDR3 is 17 residues. Germline CDR1 and CDR2: SGHVS and FQNEAQ. The CDR3: CASSLLKRTGRDYEQYF. The DNA for the CDR3 is TGTGCCAGCAGCTTACTAAAAAGGACAGGGCGGGACTACGAGCAGTACTTC.

This clone was detected only a few times. In the same sample, other DNA sequences code for this CDR3. The gene calls are TRBV7-2 and TRBJ2-5; weak D call: TRBD1 (6 bases). This CDR3 region has 13 residues. CDR1 is SGHTA and CDR2 is FQGNSA in the germline V gene. The V and J ends lost 4 bases and 2 bases respectively, with 8 bases between them. CDR3 DNA: TGTGCCAGCAGCTCTGGACAGCAAGAGACCCAGTACTTC. Protein sequence: CASSSGQQETQYF.